This T cell receptor beta chain was captured in a study of T cell responses to AZD1222 COVID-19 vaccine. The assay was immunoSEQ multiplex PCR, and TCRdb's table has in-frame clones only and misses some. Seen here are 110,000 or so clones, roughly 88% observed once, and the top ten hold more than 7.5%. V shed 6 bases and J 3 bases; nucleotides not matched to a gene: 3. Germline V gives CDR1 SNHLY, CDR2 FYNNEI. CDR3 length: 14 residues. The chain recombines TRBV2 with TRBJ1-2; 11 bases map to TRBD1. Sequencing used peripheral blood, obtained on day 0 of AZD1222 vaccination. The TCR comes from an adult in good health. The DNA for the CDR3 is TGTGCCAGCAGCGGACAGGGGGCCGACTATGGCTACACCTTC. Its translation: CASSGQGADYGYTF.